The 32 T cell receptor beta chains below come from one sample, sequenced in a study of CD8+CD57+ T cells in acquired aplastic anemia. The TCR beta profiling, which covered VDJ combination and CDR3 sequence, was carried out using genomic DNA as the template. TCRdb re-analysed the reads in MiXCR, keeping a single row per CDR3 protein. The repertoire has 310,000 or so distinct CDR3 sequences, about three fifths of them found once; the top ten carry around 1.2%. All sequencing subjects had displayed CD8+CD57+ cell expansion on flow cytometry. Sample: sorted CD4+, CD8+, or CD8+CD57+ T cells (not recorded which) from PBMCs. These receptors came from a human donor with aplastic anemia.

This clonotype was counted ten times or more. CDR3 protein: CASSLLAGDTEAFF. CDR3 coding DNA: TGCGCCAGCAGCTTGTTGGCCGGGGACACTGAAGCTTTCTTT. V usage is TRBV5-1 and J usage is TRBJ1-1; D unclear. Germline V gene sequence: CDR1 SGHRS, CDR2 YFSETQ. The CDR3 is made up of 14 amino acids. V was pared by 1 base and J by 3 bases, with 10 bases between.

The chain links TRBV19 to TRBJ1-4; tentatively, D is TRBD1 (6 bases). V was clipped by 3 bases and J by 7 bases, with 18 bases between them. This CDR3 is 16 amino acids long. CDR1 is LNHDA and CDR2 is SQIVND in the germline V gene (reference sequence). The CDR3 spells CASSITTGYEGEKLFF. CDR3 nucleotide sequence: TGTGCCAGTAGTATTACTACAGGGTACGAGGGTGAAAAACTGTTTTTT.

The chain links TRBV6-5 to TRBJ1-1, with a weak D call TRBD1 (5 bases). This CDR3 spans 12 amino acids. Trimming stripped 8 bases from V and 3 bases from J, with 10 bases between. Germline V lookup: CDR1 MNHEY, CDR2 SVGAGI. The CDR3 coding sequence is TGTGCCAGCTGGGGCGCTTACACTGAAGCTTTCTTT. Translating gives CASWGAYTEAFF.

There are many counts of this clonotype. This chain connects TRBV28 to TRBJ2-5, with D maybe TRBD2 (5 bases). The CDR3 is made up of 13 amino acids. V was trimmed by 6 bases and J by 2 bases, leaving 10 bases between them. Germline CDR1 MDHEN, CDR2 SYDVKM. The CDR3 loop reads CASSPGLQETQYF. In DNA, the CDR3 is TGTGCCAGCAGCCCTGGACTGCAAGAGACCCAGTACTTC.

The chain carries TRBV2 and TRBJ2-2, with a tentative D call TRBD1 (6 bases). Germline values: CDR1 SNHLY, CDR2 FYNNEI. The CDR3 runs to 13 residues. The V end lost 8 bases, the J end lost 2 bases, and 9 bases lay between the germline ends. The CDR3 region has the DNA TGTGCCAGCGGACAGACAAACACCGGGGAGCTGTTTTTT. Its protein is CASGQTNTGELFF.

A single count supports this clonotype. This chain uses TRBV6-1 with TRBJ2-7; 8 bases match TRBD2. Germline values: CDR1 MNHNS, CDR2 SASEGT. Losses at the gene ends were 8 bases for V and 6 bases for J; bases not matched to a gene: 6. The CDR3 contains 12 residues. The CDR3 DNA is TGTGCCAGCCAGGCGGGAGGTCGCGAGCAGTACTTC. It is translated as CASQAGGREQYF.

This clonotype appeared many times. The chain carries TRBV20-1 and TRBJ1-2, with D unresolved. The CDR3 sequence is 12 residues long. In germline, CDR1 is DFQATT, CDR2 SNEGSKA (reference sequence). Trimming removed 5 bases at V and 5 bases at J, with 12 bases between. The CDR3 loop is CSAWSDTYGYTF. CDR3 DNA: TGCAGTGCTTGGTCAGACACGTATGGCTACACCTTC.

The chain uses TRBV2 and TRBJ1-3; possibly TRBD1 for D (5 bases). The CDR3 extends over 15 amino acids. V lost 5 bases and J 8 bases, leaving 19 bases between the germline ends. Germline V gene sequence: CDR1 SNHLY, CDR2 FYNNEI. CDR3 nucleotide sequence: TGTGCCAGCAGTTTCGGGGCAGACTATGGCTACACCATATATTTT. Protein: CASSFGADYGYTIYF. The whole variable domain, remainder taken from reference TRBV2 and TRBJ1-3, is EPEVTQTPSHQVTQMGQEVILRCVPISNHLYFYWYRQILGQKVEFLVSFYNNEISEKSEIFDDQFSVERPDGSNFTLKIRSTKLEDSAMYFCASSFGADYGYTIYFGEGSWLTVV.

The V gene is TRBV6-1, the J gene TRBJ1-2, with D perhaps matching TRBD1 (6 bases). The V gene's germline CDR1 is MNHNS and CDR2 SASEGT. The CDR3 loop spans 14 amino acids. With 7 bases removed from V and 3 bases from J, the gap between germline ends came to 15 bases. CDR3 amino acids: CASTTRGHDYGYTF. DNA of the CDR3: TGTGCCAGCACCACTCGGGGACACGACTATGGCTACACCTTC.

To note about this clonotype: It is likely a read error, because the conserved phenylalanine at the end of the CDR3 is missing. The chain joins TRBV6-2 or TRBV6-3 to TRBJ1-2; D remains ambiguous. The V and J ends lost 1 base and 0 bases respectively, with 15 bases between them. Germline V gives CDR1 MNHEY, CDR2 SVGEGT. This CDR3 has 17 amino acids. CDR3 region: CASSYLQRYNPNYGYTS. CDR3 nucleotide sequence: TGTGCCAGCAGTTACTTGCAGCGGTACAATCCTAACTATGGCTACACCTCC.

This clonotype was seen only once. The chain recombines TRBV2 with TRBJ2-7; 15 positions match TRBD2. After removal of 3 bases from V and 0 bases from J, the junction contained 6 bases not matched to a gene. Germline V gives CDR1 SNHLY, CDR2 FYNNEI. There are 18 residues in the CDR3. CDR3 DNA sequence: TGTGCCAGCAGTGAGCCCGGGACTAGCGGGGGGAGCTCCTACGAGCAGTACTTC. Translated, it gives CASSEPGTSGGSSYEQYF.

The genes are TRBV19 and TRBJ2-1; D is tentatively TRBD1 or TRBD2 (5 bases each). From germline, CDR1 is LNHDA and CDR2 SQIVND (reference sequence). The germline V and J ends were trimmed by 7 bases and 6 bases, with 10 bases remaining between them. CDR3 size: 12 residues. In DNA form, the CDR3 reads TGTGCCAGTACCGTCGGGACCAATGAGCAGTTCTTC. This sequence encodes CASTVGTNEQFF.

This clonotype was counted at least ten times. This chain joins TRBV2 and TRBJ1-3, with TRBD1 identical over 9 bases. With 6 bases clipped from V and 4 bases from J, the junction kept 13 bases outside the gene matches. This CDR3 has 17 residues. The germline CDR1 and CDR2 sequences are SNHLY and FYNNEI. The CDR3 here is CASSALGTGYKGNTIYF. In DNA form, the CDR3 reads TGTGCCAGCAGCGCTCTCGGGACAGGGTATAAGGGAAACACCATATATTTT.

This chain uses TRBV24-1 with TRBJ1-2; TRBD1 matches at 8 bases. The CDR3 sequence is 14 residues long. Trimming cost V 5 bases and J 8 bases; bases outside gene matches: 9. Germline assignment: CDR1 KGHDR and CDR2 SFDVKD. The CDR3 here is CATSASGRGQGYTF. The DNA for the CDR3 is TGTGCCACCAGTGCTTCTGGCAGGGGGCAAGGCTACACCTTC.

This clonotype was counted at least ten times. The chain carries TRBV7-9 and TRBJ1-3; no definite D call. The CDR3 loop spans 14 amino acids. The germline V and J ends were trimmed by 2 bases and 0 bases, with 5 bases remaining between them. Germline CDR1 is SEHNR and CDR2 is FQNEAQ (reference sequence). Here the CDR3 reads CASSLLTSGNTIYF. Here the CDR3 DNA reads TGTGCCAGCAGCTTACTAACCTCTGGAAACACCATATATTTT.

This clonotype came up once. The V call is TRBV12-3 or TRBV12-4, the J call TRBJ2-2; a possible D gene is TRBD1 (6 bases). Trimming took 5 bases from V and 4 from J, leaving 11 bases between them. The CDR3 runs to 14 residues. The DNA for the CDR3 is TGTGCCAGCAGTCTCCGGGACACCACCGGGGAGCTGTTTTTT. Translation: CASSLRDTTGELFF.

This clonotype was found a few times. V is TRBV7-8 and J is TRBJ2-5, with TRBD2 as a possible D gene (5 bases). Per germline, CDR1 SGHVS and CDR2 FQNEAQ. V gave up 7 bases and J gave up 5 bases, with 20 bases separating them. This CDR3 is built from 15 residues. CDR3 sequence: CASTYTRAPRETQYF. CDR3 DNA: TGTGCCAGCACTTATACTAGGGCTCCCAGGGAGACCCAGTACTTC.

This chain links TRBV18 with TRBJ1-4, with unresolved D. The germline V and J ends were trimmed by 4 bases and 0 bases, with 15 bases remaining between them. The germline V gene encodes CDR1 KGHSH and CDR2 LQKENI. The CDR3 covers 17 residues. The CDR3 coding sequence is TGTGCCAGCTCACTCAATCTCCTCGCCGCAACTAATGAAAAACTGTTTTTT. Translation gives CASSLNLLAATNEKLFF.

This clonotype occurred a few times. The gene calls are TRBV5-4 and TRBJ1-1; D not certain. The CDR3 sequence is 13 residues long. Looked up from germline, CDR1 is SGHNT and CDR2 is YYREEE (reference sequence). Trimming removed 0 bases from V and 6 bases from J, with 9 bases in between. The CDR3 sequence is CASSLAGVPEAFF. The CDR3 DNA follows: TGTGCCAGCAGCTTGGCCGGGGTCCCTGAAGCTTTCTTT.

The chain uses TRBV9 and TRBJ2-5; 8 bases fit TRBD1. This CDR3 has 14 amino acids. J was trimmed by 2 bases and V by 2 bases; bases with no gene match: 2. From germline, CDR1 is SGDLS and CDR2 YYNGEE. In DNA, the CDR3 is TGTGCCAGCAGCGTTAGACAGGGGCAAGAGACCCAGTACTTC. Translating gives CASSVRQGQETQYF.

V usage is TRBV7-8 and J usage is TRBJ1-5; D gene uncertain. The CDR3 length is 13 residues. CDR1 is SGHVS, CDR2 FQNEAQ, per germline. V was pared by 2 bases and J by 7 bases, with 9 bases between. The chain's CDR3 is CASSLRGQQPQHF. The DNA for the CDR3 is TGTGCCAGCAGCTTACGCGGTCAACAGCCCCAGCATTTT.

CDR3: CSARGLTVGQPQYF. DNA of the CDR3: TGCAGTGCTAGAGGACTTACCGTCGGTCAGCCCCAGTACTTC. The gene calls are TRBV20-1 and TRBJ2-5; D unresolved. V was cut by 1 base and J by 9 bases, with 18 bases left in between. Germline CDR1 is DFQATT and CDR2 is SNEGSKA (reference sequence). The length of the CDR3 is 14 residues.

In this sample, this clonotype turned up many times. The chain employs TRBV3-1 and TRBJ2-2; 9 bases line up with TRBD1. The V gene end was trimmed by 2 bases and the J gene end by 6 bases; junction bases not matched to a gene: 7. This CDR3 is 16 amino acids long. Germline CDR1 is LGHDT and CDR2 is YNNKEL (reference sequence). The CDR3 loop reads CASSQFVGQGSGELFF. In DNA form, the CDR3 reads TGTGCCAGCAGCCAATTTGTGGGACAGGGATCCGGGGAGCTGTTTTTT.

The rearrangement uses TRBV27 and TRBJ1-1, with 9 bases fitting TRBD1. The CDR3 is 13 amino acids. With V trimmed by 6 bases and J by 5 bases, 4 bases remained unmatched. CDR1 is MNHEY and CDR2 is SMNVEV in the germline V gene (reference sequence). The CDR3: CASRTGGWTEAFF. CDR3 in DNA: TGTGCCAGCAGGACAGGGGGTTGGACTGAAGCTTTCTTT.

This clonotype was seen ten or more times. V gene TRBV7-2 combines with J gene TRBJ1-1; D unresolved. CDR1 and CDR2 (germline): SGHTA, FQGNSA. V was pared by 1 base and J by 4 bases, with 16 bases between. This CDR3 is 16 amino acids long. This CDR3 reads CASSLVGRAPRTEAFF. DNA of the CDR3: TGTGCCAGCAGCTTAGTTGGGCGGGCGCCGCGCACTGAAGCTTTCTTT.

This clonotype was picked up many times. CDR3 region: CASSPPGQWNTEAFF. CDR3 DNA: TGCGCCAGCAGCCCCCCTGGGCAGTGGAACACTGAAGCTTTCTTT. The J gene is TRBJ1-1, the V gene TRBV4-1; no clear D gene. V dropped 4 bases and J dropped 1 base, with 13 bases sitting between them. CDR1 and CDR2 (germline): MGHRA, YSYEKL. This CDR3 comprises 15 residues.

The genes are TRBV12-5 and TRBJ2-1, with D possibly being TRBD2 (6 bases). V gave up 6 bases and J gave up 4 bases, with 16 bases separating them. Germline assignment: CDR1 LGHNT and CDR2 FRNRAP. The CDR3 length is 15 residues. CDR3 loop: CASGPMRTTYNEQFF. The CDR3 nucleotides read TGTGCTAGTGGCCCGATGAGGACTACTTACAATGAGCAGTTCTTC.

CDR3 residues: CSVDRGSEQFF. For the CDR3, the DNA is TGCAGCGTTGACAGGGGATCCGAGCAGTTCTTC. This chain uses TRBV29-1 with TRBJ2-1; D is possibly TRBD1 (6 bases). The CDR3 runs to 11 residues. V lost 3 bases and J lost 10, with 10 bases in between. CDR1 and CDR2 (germline): SQVTM, ANQGSEA.

The rearrangement links TRBV7-9 to TRBJ2-5; 7 bases align to TRBD1. Trimming removed 1 base from V and 3 bases from J; junction bases left unmatched: 8. Germline-derived CDR1 and CDR2 are SEHNR and FQNEAQ (reference sequence). This CDR3 contains 16 residues. DNA of the CDR3: TGTGCCAGCAGCTTAGGACCCGGGACAGAGAAAGAGACCCAGTACTTC. Residues: CASSLGPGTEKETQYF.

This clonotype has only a few counts. This sequence joins TRBV5-5 and TRBJ1-1; a possible D gene is TRBD1 (6 bases). Trimming removed 2 bases at V and 0 bases at J, with 11 bases between. There are 15 residues in the CDR3. Germline lookup yields CDR1 SGHKS and CDR2 YYEKEE (reference sequence). CDR3 nucleotide sequence: TGTGCCAGCAGCTTACAGGGCGACCTGAACACTGAAGCTTTCTTT. Translating it yields CASSLQGDLNTEAFF.

This clonotype was seen many times. In DNA form, the CDR3 reads TGTGCCAGCAGCTACCTAACAGGTCGCACCTACAATGAGCAGTTCTTC. Protein sequence: CASSYLTGRTYNEQFF. V usage is TRBV7-9 and J usage is TRBJ2-1; TRBD1 might be the D (5 bases). CDR3 length: 16 residues. Trimming removed 4 bases from V and 2 bases from J, with 15 bases in between. Germline assignment: CDR1 SEHNR and CDR2 FQNEAQ (reference sequence).

This clonotype was counted at least ten times. This CDR3 reads CASSQAPQGATFYEQYF. Here the CDR3 DNA reads TGTGCCAGCAGCCAAGCCCCACAGGGCGCCACTTTCTACGAGCAGTACTTC. The chain combines TRBV3-1 with TRBJ2-7; the D gene is possibly TRBD1 (6 bases). V dropped 1 base and J dropped 3 bases, with 19 bases sitting between them. The CDR3 runs to 17 residues. Germline values: CDR1 LGHDT, CDR2 YNNKEL (reference sequence).